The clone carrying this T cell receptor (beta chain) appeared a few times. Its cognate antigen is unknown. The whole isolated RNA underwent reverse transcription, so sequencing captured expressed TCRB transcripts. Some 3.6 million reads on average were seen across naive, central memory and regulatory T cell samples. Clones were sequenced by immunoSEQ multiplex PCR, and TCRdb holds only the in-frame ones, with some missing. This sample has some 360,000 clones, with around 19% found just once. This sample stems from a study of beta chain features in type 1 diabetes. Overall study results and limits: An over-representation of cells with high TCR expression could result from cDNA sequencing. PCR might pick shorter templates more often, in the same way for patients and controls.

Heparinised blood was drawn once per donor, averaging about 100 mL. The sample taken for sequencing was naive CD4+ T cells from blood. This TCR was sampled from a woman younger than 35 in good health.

The CDR3 region is CAWSRPGLAASDTQYF. DNA of the CDR3: TGTGCCTGGAGCCGGCCGGGACTAGCGGCTTCAGATACGCAGTATTTT. This rearrangement joins TRBV30 to TRBJ2-3; TRBD2 matches 11 bases. Unmatched junction bases numbered 9, after V lost 3 bases and J lost 4 bases. This CDR3 has 16 residues. Germline CDR1 GTSNPN, CDR2 SVGIG (reference sequence).